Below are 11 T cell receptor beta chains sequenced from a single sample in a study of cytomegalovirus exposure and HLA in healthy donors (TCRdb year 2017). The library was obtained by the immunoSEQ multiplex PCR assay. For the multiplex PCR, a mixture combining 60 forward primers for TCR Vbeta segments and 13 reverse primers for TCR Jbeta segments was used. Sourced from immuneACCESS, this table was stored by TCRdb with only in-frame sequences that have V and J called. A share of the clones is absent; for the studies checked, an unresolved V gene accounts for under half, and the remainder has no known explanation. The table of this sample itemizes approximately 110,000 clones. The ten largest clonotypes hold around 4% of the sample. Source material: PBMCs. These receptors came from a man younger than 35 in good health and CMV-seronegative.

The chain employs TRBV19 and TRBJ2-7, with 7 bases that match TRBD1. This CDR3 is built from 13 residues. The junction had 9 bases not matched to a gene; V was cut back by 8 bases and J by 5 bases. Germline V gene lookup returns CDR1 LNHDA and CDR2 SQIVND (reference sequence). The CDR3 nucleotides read TGTGCCAGTTCGCTACAGGGGTCCCACGAGCAGTACTTC. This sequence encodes CASSLQGSHEQYF.

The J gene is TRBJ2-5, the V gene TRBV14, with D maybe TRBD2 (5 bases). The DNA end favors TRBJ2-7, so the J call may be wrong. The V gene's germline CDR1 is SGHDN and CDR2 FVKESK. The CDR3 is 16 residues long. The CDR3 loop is CASSHWGWENSYEQYF. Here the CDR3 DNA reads TGTGCCAGCAGCCATTGGGGATGGGAGAACTCCTACGAGCAGTACTTC.

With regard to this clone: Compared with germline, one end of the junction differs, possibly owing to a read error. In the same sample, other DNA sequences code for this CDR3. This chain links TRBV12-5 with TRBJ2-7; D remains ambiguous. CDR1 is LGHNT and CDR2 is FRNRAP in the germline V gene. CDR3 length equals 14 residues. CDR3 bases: TGTGCTAGCGGTTTCGCGACAAGCTCCTACGAGCAGTACTTC. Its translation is CASGFATSSYEQYF.

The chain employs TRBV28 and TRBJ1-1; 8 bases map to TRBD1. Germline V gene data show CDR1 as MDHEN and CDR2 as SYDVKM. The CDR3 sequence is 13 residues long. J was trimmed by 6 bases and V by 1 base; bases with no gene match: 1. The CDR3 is CASSLSGGSEAFF. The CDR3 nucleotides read TGTGCCAGCAGTTTATCAGGGGGCTCTGAAGCTTTCTTT.

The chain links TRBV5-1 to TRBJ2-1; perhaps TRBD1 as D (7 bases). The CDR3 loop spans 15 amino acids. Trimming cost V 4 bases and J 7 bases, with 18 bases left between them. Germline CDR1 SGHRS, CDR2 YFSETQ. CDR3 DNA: TGCGCCAGCAGCCCCGGAGGGGGCGGAGTAAATGAGCAGTTCTTC. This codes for CASSPGGGGVNEQFF.

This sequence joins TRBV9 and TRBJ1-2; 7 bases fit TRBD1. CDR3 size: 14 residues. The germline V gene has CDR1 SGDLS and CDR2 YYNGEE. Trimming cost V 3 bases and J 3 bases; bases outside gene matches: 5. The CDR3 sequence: CASSEPGGYYGYTF. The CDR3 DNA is TGTGCCAGCAGCGAACCAGGGGGTTACTATGGCTACACCTTC.

CDR3 protein: CASRPTGHGYTF. Written as DNA, the CDR3 is TGTGCCAGCAGGCCGACAGGGCACGGCTACACCTTC. The V gene is TRBV2, the J gene TRBJ1-2, with TRBD1 matching over 7 bases. The CDR3 consists of 12 residues. CDR1 and CDR2 from the germline V gene are SNHLY and FYNNEI. Losses at the gene ends were 6 bases for V and 8 bases for J; bases not matched to a gene: 6.

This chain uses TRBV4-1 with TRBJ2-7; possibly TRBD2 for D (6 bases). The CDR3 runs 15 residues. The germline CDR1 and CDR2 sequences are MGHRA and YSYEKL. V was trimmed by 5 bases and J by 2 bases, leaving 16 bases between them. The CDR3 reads CASSSLGAGPYEQYF. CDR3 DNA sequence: TGCGCCAGCAGCTCTCTAGGGGCGGGGCCCTACGAGCAGTACTTC.

This CDR3 reads CASSELAGVSGETQYF. CDR3 nucleotides: TGTGCCAGCAGTGAACTAGCGGGAGTCTCGGGAGAGACCCAGTACTTC. The gene calls are TRBV6-1 and TRBJ2-5; 10 positions agree with TRBD2. The germline CDR1 and CDR2 sequences are MNHNS and SASEGT. The ends lost 2 bases at V and 4 bases at J; junction bases unmatched: 7. This CDR3 comprises 16 residues.

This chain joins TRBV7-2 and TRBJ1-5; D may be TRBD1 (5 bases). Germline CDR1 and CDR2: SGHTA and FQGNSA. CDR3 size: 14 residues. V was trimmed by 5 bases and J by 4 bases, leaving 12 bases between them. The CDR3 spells CASSPTGGNQPQHF. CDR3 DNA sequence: TGTGCCAGCAGCCCGACCGGGGGGAATCAGCCCCAGCATTTT. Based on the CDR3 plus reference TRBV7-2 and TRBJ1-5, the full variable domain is GAGVSQSPSNKVTEKGKDVELRCDPISGHTALYWYRQSLGQGLEFLIYFQGNSAPDKSGLPSDRFSAERTGGSVSTLTIQRTQQEDSAVYLCASSPTGGNQPQHFGDGTRLSIL.

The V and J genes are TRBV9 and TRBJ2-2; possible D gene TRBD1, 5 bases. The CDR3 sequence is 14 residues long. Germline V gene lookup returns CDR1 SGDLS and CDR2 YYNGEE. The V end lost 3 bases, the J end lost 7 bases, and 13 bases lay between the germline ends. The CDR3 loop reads CASSAVAGIGELFF. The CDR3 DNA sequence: TGTGCCAGCAGCGCCGTGGCAGGGATCGGGGAGCTGTTTTTT.